The clone carrying this TCR beta chain has just a few counts. The antigen remains unidentified. These data come from a study of T-cell reconstitution after alpha-beta-depleted transplantation in children. Unique molecular identifiers were incorporated when the TCRbeta library was constructed. TCRdb passed the PCR reads through MiXCR, listing each CDR3 protein once. Of more than 400,000 distinct CDR3 sequences in the sample, roughly 10% were seen once. The CDR3 spans 12 residues. V was cut by 5 bases and J by 2 bases, with 10 bases left in between. In germline, CDR1 is DFQATT, CDR2 SNEGSKA (reference sequence). Overall study results and limits: Newly produced T cells mostly accounted for T-cell counts and diversity one year post-transplant.

This sequence joins TRBV20-1 and TRBJ2-7; D uncertain. The TCR sequence derives from a female patient aged 2-9 years who had a stem cell transplant for aplastic anemia, so the T cells may come from the graft donor. The material was PBMCs, mostly from graft donor cells, obtained 180 days after TCRalphabeta/CD19-depleted stem cell transplant. The CDR3 sequence: CSAARDPYEQYF. The CDR3 DNA is TGCAGTGCTGCTAGGGATCCCTACGAGCAGTACTTC.